Listed below are T cell receptor beta chains from one sample, sequenced in a study of T cell responses to AZD1222 COVID-19 vaccine. Method: immunoSEQ multiplex PCR; TCRdb's copy keeps in-frame clones and lacks some. Of about 140,000 clones listed, approximately 90% were seen once; the top ten hold around 1.6%. The material was peripheral blood, obtained on day 0 of AZD1222 vaccination. Source of these receptors: an adult in good health. The conserved cysteine and the conserved F or W are not part of the CDR3 here. The order of the fields is V gene, CDR3 protein.

v_call: TRBV18
cdr3_aa: ASSRTTGGLDEQY

v_call: TRBV18
cdr3_aa: ASSPAGSYEQY

v_call: TRBV6-1
cdr3_aa: ASSEAITSGPSRDEQF

v_call: TRBV12-3/TRBV12-4
cdr3_aa: ASSFRQLEQY

v_call: TRBV29-1
cdr3_aa: SVLGQTYGYT

v_call: TRBV28
cdr3_aa: ASSYYRVAGELF

v_call: TRBV7-9
cdr3_aa: ASSLTGGDNTGELF

v_call: TRBV7-2
cdr3_aa: ASSLGGQGTIGAF

v_call: TRBV24-1
cdr3_aa: ATSVGASYEQY

v_call: TRBV29-1
cdr3_aa: SVELQGLGPGELF

v_call: TRBV4-1
cdr3_aa: ASSQESTGGIQETQY

v_call: TRBV11-2
cdr3_aa: ASSLTSSRNEQF

v_call: TRBV6-5
cdr3_aa: ASSSDYNEQF

v_call: TRBV14
cdr3_aa: ASSQDLGGEAF